This T cell receptor (beta chain) was recovered during a study of shared clonotypes between healthy human individuals. Naivety among CD8 cells was defined by CD45RO negativity and positive CCR7 selection, thereby excluding terminally differentiated effector memory CD45RA+ cells. Here immunoSEQ multiplex PCR was the method, and the copy in TCRdb shows in-frame clones only, minus some. The table includes some 2,100,000 clones, under 95% detected once. The germline V gene encodes CDR1 LNHDA and CDR2 SQIVND (reference sequence). The V and J ends lost 7 bases and 5 bases respectively, with 11 bases between them. This CDR3 is built from 13 residues.

The receptor was isolated from a man younger than 35 in good health. Some clones in this sample may be carry-over from other donors' samples. The genes are TRBV19 and TRBJ2-2; D unresolved. Sequences were obtained from naive CD8+ T cells from PBMCs. The CDR3 reads CASTLGRTGELFF. Written as DNA, the CDR3 is TGTGCCAGTACCCTCGGAAGAACCGGGGAGCTGTTTTTT.